This TCR beta chain appears in the sequencing data of a study of shared clonotypes between healthy human individuals. The CDR3 sequence is 14 residues long. Germline lookup yields CDR1 SGHTA and CDR2 FQGNSA. V gave up 3 bases and J gave up 3 bases, with 11 bases separating them. The assay was immunoSEQ multiplex PCR, and TCRdb's table has in-frame clones only and misses some. The data hold more than 2,000,000 clones, with roughly 92% observed a single time. Sequenced input: naive CD4+ T cells sorted from blood. The subset: CD45RA+ positively selected. The TCR originated in a man aged 18-30 years in good health. This rearrangement joins TRBV7-2 to TRBJ1-1; perhaps TRBD1 as D (6 bases). The CDR3 sequence: CASSFETGYTEAFF. DNA of the CDR3: TGTGCCAGCAGCTTCGAGACAGGTTACACTGAAGCTTTCTTT.